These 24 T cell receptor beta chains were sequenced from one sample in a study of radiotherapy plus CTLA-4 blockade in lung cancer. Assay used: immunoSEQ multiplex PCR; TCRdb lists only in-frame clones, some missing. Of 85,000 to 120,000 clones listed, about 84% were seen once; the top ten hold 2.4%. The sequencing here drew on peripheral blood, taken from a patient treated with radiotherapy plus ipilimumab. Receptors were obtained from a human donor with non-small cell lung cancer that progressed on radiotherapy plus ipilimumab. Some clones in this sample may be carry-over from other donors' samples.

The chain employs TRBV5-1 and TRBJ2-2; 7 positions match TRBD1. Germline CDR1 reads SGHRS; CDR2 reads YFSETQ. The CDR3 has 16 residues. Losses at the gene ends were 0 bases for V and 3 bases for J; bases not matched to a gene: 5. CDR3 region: CASSLGARGHTGELFF. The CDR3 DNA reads TGCGCCAGCAGCTTGGGGGCGAGGGGGCACACCGGGGAGCTGTTTTTT.

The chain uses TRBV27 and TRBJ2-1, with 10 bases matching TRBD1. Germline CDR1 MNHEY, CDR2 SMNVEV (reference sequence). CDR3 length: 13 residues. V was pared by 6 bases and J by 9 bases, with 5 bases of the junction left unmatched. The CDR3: CASRTTGGIEQFF. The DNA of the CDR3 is TGTGCCAGCAGAACGACAGGGGGCATTGAGCAGTTCTTC.

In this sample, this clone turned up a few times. CDR3 nucleotide sequence: TGTGCCATCAGTGAGTCATTCTCTGACTACGAGCAGTACTTC. Translating it yields CAISESFSDYEQYF. The chain links TRBV10-3 to TRBJ2-7; D is ambiguous. The V gene's germline CDR1 is ENHRY and CDR2 SYGVKD. The CDR3 sequence is 14 residues long. Deletions cut 0 bases from V and 3 bases from J, with 9 bases between.

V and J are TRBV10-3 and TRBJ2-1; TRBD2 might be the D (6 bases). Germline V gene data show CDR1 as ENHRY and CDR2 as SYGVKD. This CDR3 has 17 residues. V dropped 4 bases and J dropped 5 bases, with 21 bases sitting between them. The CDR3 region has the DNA TGTGCCATCAGTGGCGCGGGTAGGACTACGGACAACAATGAGCAGTTCTTC. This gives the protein CAISGAGRTTDNNEQFF.

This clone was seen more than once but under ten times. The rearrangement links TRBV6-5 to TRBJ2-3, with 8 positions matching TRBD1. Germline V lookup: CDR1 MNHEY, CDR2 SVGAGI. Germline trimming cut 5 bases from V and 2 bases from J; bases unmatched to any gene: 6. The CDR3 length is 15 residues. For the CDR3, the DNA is TGTGCCAGCAGTCCCGGACAGGGTCACACAGATACGCAGTATTTT. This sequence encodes CASSPGQGHTDTQYF.

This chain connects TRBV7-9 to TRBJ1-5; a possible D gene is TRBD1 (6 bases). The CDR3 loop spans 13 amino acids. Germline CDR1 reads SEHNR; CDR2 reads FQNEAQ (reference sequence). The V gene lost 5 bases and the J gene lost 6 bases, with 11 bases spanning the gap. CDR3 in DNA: TGTGCCAGCAGCGGTACAGGGTTTCAGCCCCAGCATTTT. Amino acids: CASSGTGFQPQHF.

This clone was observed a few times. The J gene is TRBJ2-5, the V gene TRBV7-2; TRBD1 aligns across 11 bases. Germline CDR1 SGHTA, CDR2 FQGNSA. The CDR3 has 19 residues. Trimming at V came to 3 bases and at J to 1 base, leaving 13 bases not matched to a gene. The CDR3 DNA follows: TGTGCCAGCAGCTTTACATACTACGGACAGGGGGCTGGCCAAGAGACCCAGTACTTC. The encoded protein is CASSFTYYGQGAGQETQYF.

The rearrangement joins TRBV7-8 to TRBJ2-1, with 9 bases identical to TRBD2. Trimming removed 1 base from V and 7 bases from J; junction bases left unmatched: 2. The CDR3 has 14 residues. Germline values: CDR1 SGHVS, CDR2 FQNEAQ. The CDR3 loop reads CASSLGLAENEQFF. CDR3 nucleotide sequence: TGTGCCAGCAGCTTAGGACTAGCGGAGAATGAGCAGTTCTTC.

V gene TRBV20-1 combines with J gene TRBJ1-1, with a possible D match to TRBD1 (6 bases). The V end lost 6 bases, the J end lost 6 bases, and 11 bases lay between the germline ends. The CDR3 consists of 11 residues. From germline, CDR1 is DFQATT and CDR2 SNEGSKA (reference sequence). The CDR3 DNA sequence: TGCAGTGCGGTCAGGACAGCTGAAGCTTTCTTT. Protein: CSAVRTAEAFF.

CDR3 in amino acids: CASRTGQVLNTIYF. CDR3 bases: TGTGCCAGCAGGACCGGACAGGTTCTAAACACCATATATTTT. V gene TRBV2 combines with J gene TRBJ1-3, with 7 positions matching TRBD1. CDR3 length equals 14 residues. Germline CDR1 SNHLY, CDR2 FYNNEI. The V gene end was trimmed by 6 bases and the J gene end by 6 bases; junction bases not matched to a gene: 8.

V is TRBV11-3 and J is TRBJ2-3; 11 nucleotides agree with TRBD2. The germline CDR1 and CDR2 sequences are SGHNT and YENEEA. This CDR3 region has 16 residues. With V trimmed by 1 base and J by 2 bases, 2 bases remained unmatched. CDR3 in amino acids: CASSLGLAGSTDTQYF. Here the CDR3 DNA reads TGTGCCAGCAGCTTAGGACTAGCGGGGTCCACAGATACGCAGTATTTT.

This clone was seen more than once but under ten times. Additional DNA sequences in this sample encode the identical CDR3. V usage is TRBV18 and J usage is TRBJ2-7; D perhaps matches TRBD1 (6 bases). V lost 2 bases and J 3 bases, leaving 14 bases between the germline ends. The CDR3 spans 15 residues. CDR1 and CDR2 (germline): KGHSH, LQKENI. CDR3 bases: TGTGCCAGCTCACCATCAGGGACACCTAACTACGAGCAGTACTTC. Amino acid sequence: CASSPSGTPNYEQYF.

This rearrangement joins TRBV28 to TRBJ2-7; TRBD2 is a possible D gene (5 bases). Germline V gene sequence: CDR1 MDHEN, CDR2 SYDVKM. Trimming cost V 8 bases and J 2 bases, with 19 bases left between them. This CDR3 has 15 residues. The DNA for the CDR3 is TGTGCCAGCCATACCCGGGATAGGCCCGCCTACGAGCAGTACTTC. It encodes CASHTRDRPAYEQYF.

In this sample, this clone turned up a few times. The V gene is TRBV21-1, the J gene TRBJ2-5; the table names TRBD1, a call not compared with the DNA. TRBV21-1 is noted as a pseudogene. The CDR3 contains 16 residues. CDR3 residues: CASSKDWVRGGETQYF. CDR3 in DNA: TGTGCCAGCAGCAAAGATTGGGTCAGGGGTGGAGAGACCCAGTACTTC.

The CDR3 reads CASSLAGLSAYEQYF. In nucleotides, the CDR3 is TGCGCCAGCAGCTTGGCTGGTCTTTCCGCCTACGAGCAGTACTTC. The genes are TRBV5-1 and TRBJ2-7, with unresolved D. CDR3 size: 15 residues. The V end lost 0 bases, the J end lost 2 bases, and 12 bases lay between the germline ends. Germline CDR1 and CDR2: SGHRS and YFSETQ.

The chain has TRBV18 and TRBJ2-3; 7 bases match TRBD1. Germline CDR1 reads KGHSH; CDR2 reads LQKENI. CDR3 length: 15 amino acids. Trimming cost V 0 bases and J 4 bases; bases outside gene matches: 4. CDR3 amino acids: CASSPPGGAADTQYF. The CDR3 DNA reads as TGTGCCAGCTCACCACCAGGGGGCGCGGCAGATACGCAGTATTTT.

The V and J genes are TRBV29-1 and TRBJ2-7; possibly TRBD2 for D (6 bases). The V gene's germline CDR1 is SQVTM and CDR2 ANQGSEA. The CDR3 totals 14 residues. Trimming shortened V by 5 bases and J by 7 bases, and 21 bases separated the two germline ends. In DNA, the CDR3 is TGCAGCGTTCCCGGGCGGGACGGCAACCTAGAGCAGTACTTC. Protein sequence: CSVPGRDGNLEQYF.

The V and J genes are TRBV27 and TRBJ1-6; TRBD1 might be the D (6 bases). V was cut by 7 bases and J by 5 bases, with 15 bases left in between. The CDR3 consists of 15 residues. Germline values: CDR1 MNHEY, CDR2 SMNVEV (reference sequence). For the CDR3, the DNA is TGTGCCAGCATGTTTGGGGGGGCAAATAATTCACCCCTCCACTTT. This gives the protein CASMFGGANNSPLHF.

Written as DNA, the CDR3 is TGTGCCAGCATCCAAGCCCCTAGCGGCACGCAGTATTTT. It specifies CASIQAPSGTQYF. The chain has TRBV6-5 and TRBJ2-3, with 7 bases fitting TRBD2. Germline lookup yields CDR1 MNHEY and CDR2 SVGAGI. The CDR3 length is 13 residues. Unmatched junction bases numbered 10, after V lost 7 bases and J lost 9 bases.

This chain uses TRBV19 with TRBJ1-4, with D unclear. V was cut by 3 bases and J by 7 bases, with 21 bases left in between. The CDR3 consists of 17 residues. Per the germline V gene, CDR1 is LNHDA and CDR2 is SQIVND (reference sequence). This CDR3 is CASSMMGPFRVGEKLFF. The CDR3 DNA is TGTGCCAGTAGTATGATGGGCCCTTTTAGGGTTGGTGAAAAACTGTTTTTT.

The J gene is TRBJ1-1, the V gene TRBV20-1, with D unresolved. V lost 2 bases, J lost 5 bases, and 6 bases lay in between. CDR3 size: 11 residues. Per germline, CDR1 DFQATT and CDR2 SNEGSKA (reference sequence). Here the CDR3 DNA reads TGCAGTGCTAGACATTTTACTGAAGCTTTCTTT. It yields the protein CSARHFTEAFF.

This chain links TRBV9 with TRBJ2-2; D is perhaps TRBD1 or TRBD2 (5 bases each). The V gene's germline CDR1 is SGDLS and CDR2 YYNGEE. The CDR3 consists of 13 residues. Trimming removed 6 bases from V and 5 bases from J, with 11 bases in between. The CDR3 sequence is CASKGTGTGELFF. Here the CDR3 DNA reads TGTGCCAGCAAAGGGACGGGAACCGGGGAGCTGTTTTTT. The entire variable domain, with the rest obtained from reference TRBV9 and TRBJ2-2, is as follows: DSGVTQTPKHLITATGQRVTLRCSPRSGDLSVYWYQQSLDQGLQFLIQYYNGEERAKGNILERFSAQQFPDLHSELNLSSLELGDSALYFCASKGTGTGELFFGEGSRLTVL.

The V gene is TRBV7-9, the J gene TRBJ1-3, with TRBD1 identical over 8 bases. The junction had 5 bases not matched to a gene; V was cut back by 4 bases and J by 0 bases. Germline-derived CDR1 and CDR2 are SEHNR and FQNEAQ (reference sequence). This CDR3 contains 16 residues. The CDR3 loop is CASSSQGQVSGNTIYF. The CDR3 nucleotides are TGTGCCAGCAGCTCCCAGGGACAGGTCTCTGGAAACACCATATATTTT.

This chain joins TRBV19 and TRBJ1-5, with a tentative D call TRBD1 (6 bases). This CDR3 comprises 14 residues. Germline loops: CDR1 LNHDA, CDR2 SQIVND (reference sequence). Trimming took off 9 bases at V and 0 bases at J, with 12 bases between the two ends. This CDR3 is CASAGHISNQPQHF. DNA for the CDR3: TGTGCCAGCGCGGGACACATTAGCAATCAGCCCCAGCATTTT.